Shown below are 14 T cell receptor beta chains from a single sample sequenced in a study of blood T cells in healthy people across ages. A sample-barcoded 5' primer and a J-beta primer mix were used in a second PCR of about 7 to 12 cycles. One entry per CDR3 protein, called by TCRdb with MiXCR from the 5' RACE reads. The data show about a million distinct CDR3 sequences, around two fifths seen once. Sequencing was carried out using blood. These receptors all stem from a man younger than 30 in good health.

The chain carries TRBV5-1 and TRBJ1-3; TRBD1 might be the D (6 bases). CDR1 is SGHRS and CDR2 is YFSETQ in the germline V gene. V lost 0 bases and J 4 bases, leaving 11 bases between the germline ends. CDR3 size: 15 residues. The CDR3 sequence: CASSLEGGQGNTIYF. CDR3 DNA sequence: TGCGCCAGCAGCTTGGAAGGGGGGCAAGGAAACACCATATATTTT.

V is TRBV2 and J is TRBJ1-6; D not resolved. V lost 4 bases, J lost 7 bases, and 14 bases lay in between. This CDR3 is 15 amino acids long. CDR1 SNHLY and CDR2 FYNNEI come from the germline V gene. Here the CDR3 reads CASSARREGNSPLHF. The CDR3 nucleotides are TGTGCCAGCAGTGCTAGACGGGAGGGAAATTCACCCCTCCACTTT.

The rearrangement joins TRBV12-5 to TRBJ2-2, with 8 bases aligning to TRBD1. CDR1 is LGHNT, CDR2 FRNRAP, per germline. The J segment lost 3 bases and the V segment lost 2 bases, leaving 5 bases of the junction unmatched. CDR3 length equals 16 residues. The CDR3 DNA sequence: TGTGCTAGTGGTTTGCCCTGGACAGGGCACACCGGGGAGCTGTTTTTT. Its translation is CASGLPWTGHTGELFF.

The chain joins TRBV29-1 to TRBJ1-3, with TRBD1 matching 9 bases. Trimming took 0 bases from V and 5 from J; bases not matched to a gene: 8. CDR3 length equals 16 residues. Germline V gene sequence: CDR1 SQVTM, CDR2 ANQGSEA. CDR3 nucleotides: TGCAGCGTTGAAGATCTGTCGACAGGGGGTAGAAACACCATATATTTT. This encodes CSVEDLSTGGRNTIYF. The whole variable domain, remainder taken from reference TRBV29-1 and TRBJ1-3, is SAVISQKPSRDICQRGTSLTIQCQVDSQVTMMFWYRQQPGQSLTLIATANQGSEATYESGFVIDKFPISRPNLTFSTLTVSNMSPEDSSIYLCSVEDLSTGGRNTIYFGEGSWLTVV.

This clonotype has only a few counts. V usage is TRBV3-1 and J usage is TRBJ2-1, with 9 nucleotides matching TRBD1. This CDR3 is built from 17 residues. Germline CDR1 is LGHDT and CDR2 is YNNKEL (reference sequence). Unmatched junction bases numbered 16, after V lost 6 bases and J lost 7 bases. In nucleotides, the CDR3 is TGTGCCAGCAGTAAAGTCCCACAGGGGGCTTTAGGGAATGAGCAGTTCTTC. This sequence encodes CASSKVPQGALGNEQFF.

The V call is TRBV5-1, the J call TRBJ2-3; the D gene is possibly TRBD2 (6 bases). Per the germline V gene, CDR1 is SGHRS and CDR2 is YFSETQ. The CDR3 extends over 14 amino acids. V shed 4 bases and J shed 1 base, with 10 bases lying between them. CDR3 sequence reads: CASSESGRTDTQYF. The DNA for the CDR3 is TGCGCCAGCAGCGAAAGCGGGCGCACAGATACGCAGTATTTT.

The chain carries TRBV20-1 and TRBJ2-3; TRBD2 matches 9 bases. V was pared by 3 bases and J by 8 bases, with 6 bases of the junction left unmatched. The germline V gene encodes CDR1 DFQATT and CDR2 SNEGSKA (reference sequence). CDR3 length: 13 residues. CDR3 in DNA: TGCAGTGCTAGTTATGCGGGGGGGGGTACGCAGTATTTT. It yields the protein CSASYAGGGTQYF.

This clonotype was seen more than once but under ten times. The chain recombines TRBV25-1 with TRBJ2-7; TRBD1 might be the D (5 bases). This CDR3 region has 14 residues. CDR1 is MGHDK and CDR2 is SYGVNS in the germline V gene. The V end was cut by 3 bases, the J end by 0 bases, with 9 bases between. CDR3 sequence reads: CASSEAQASYEQYF. CDR3 coding DNA: TGTGCCAGCAGTGAGGCACAGGCCTCCTACGAGCAGTACTTC.

The gene calls are TRBV10-3 and TRBJ1-2; D gene uncertain. The CDR3 extends over 14 amino acids. Germline lookup yields CDR1 ENHRY and CDR2 SYGVKD. Trimming took 0 bases from V and 6 from J, leaving 11 bases between them. CDR3 nucleotides: TGTGCCATCAGTGAGTCGATGGGGAATAATGGCTACACCTTC. Amino acids: CAISESMGNNGYTF.

This clonotype turned up a few times. J is TRBJ2-3 and V is TRBV4-3; D is ambiguous. Trimming cost V 0 bases and J 1 base, with 8 bases left between them. The CDR3 runs to 15 residues. Germline V gives CDR1 LGHNA, CDR2 YSLEER. In DNA form, the CDR3 reads TGCGCCAGCAGCCAAGATCTTAGTCGCACAGATACGCAGTATTTT. Its translation is CASSQDLSRTDTQYF.

As regards this clonotype: It may be a read error: a sequence one base away is much more abundant. The CDR3 DNA is TGTGCCAGCAGCTGTGGGGGGTTCTCACCCCTCCACTTT. This encodes CASSCGGFSPLHF. The chain joins TRBV11-1 to TRBJ1-6; weak D call: TRBD1 (5 bases). The length of the CDR3 is 13 residues. From germline, CDR1 is SGHAT and CDR2 FQDESV (reference sequence). V lost 4 bases and J 10 bases, leaving 11 bases between the germline ends. Filled out from reference TRBV11-1 and TRBJ1-6, the complete variable domain reads EAEVAQSPRYKITEKSQAVAFWCDPISGHATLYWYRQILGQGPELLVQFQDESVVDDSQLPKDRFSAERLKGVDSTLKIQPAELGDSAMYLCASSCGGFSPLHFGNGTRLTVT.

The chain couples TRBV7-2 to TRBJ2-3, with a possible D match to TRBD2 (5 bases). V lost 5 bases to trimming and J lost 0 bases, with 15 bases between them. The CDR3 spans 16 residues. CDR1 and CDR2 (germline): SGHTA, FQGNSA. CDR3 sequence (DNA): TGTGCCAGCAGCCAGAGCCGGGGTCTTAGCACAGATACGCAGTATTTT. Its protein product is CASSQSRGLSTDTQYF.

Worth noting for this clonotype: At one of its ends the junction is not consistent with the germline gene, which may arise from a read error. The J gene is TRBJ1-1, the V gene TRBV27, with TRBD1 as a possible D gene (5 bases). The germline V gene has CDR1 MNHEY and CDR2 SMNVEV (reference sequence). The CDR3 spans 12 residues. The CDR3 DNA reads as TGTGCCTGCAGTGACCTCTCGGGGGGAGCTTTCTTT. This translates into CACSDLSGGAFF.

This chain links TRBV20-1 with TRBJ1-2; tentatively, D is TRBD1 (6 bases). Trimming took 6 bases from V and 3 from J, leaving 20 bases between them. The germline V gene has CDR1 DFQATT and CDR2 SNEGSKA (reference sequence). The CDR3 has 15 amino acids. For the CDR3, the DNA is TGCAGTGCCCAAACAGGGAGCGGCTCCTACTATGGCTACACCTTC. Translation: CSAQTGSGSYYGYTF.